The source of this T cell receptor beta chain is a study of shared clonotypes between healthy human individuals. Study-wide results and limits: Large sequencing depth failed to make sorted-subset sequencing complete, rarefaction showed.

In regard to this clone: What it binds is not known.

It was at deep level that the assay was run. Original data processing: As immunoSEQ supplied junction-only sequences (without quality scores), filtering differed. Clones were read by immunoSEQ multiplex PCR, and TCRdb kept only the in-frame ones, dropping some. That table furnishes V, J and clone size, whereas the DNA furnished D and trimming. The data show some 2,500,000 clones, with 85% to 95% seen just once and roughly 0.34% held by the top ten. The trim removed 3 bases at V and 8 bases at J, leaving 19 bases unmatched. Germline values: CDR1 SGHRS, CDR2 YFSETQ. The CDR3 extends over 18 amino acids.

The chain joins TRBV5-1 to TRBJ2-1; the match to TRBD2 covers 8 bases. Sequencing used naive CD4+ T cells from PBMCs. Sample subset: CD45RA+ positively selected. The source of this sequence is a young man in good health. Some clones in this sample may be carry-over from other donors' samples. The chain's CDR3 is CASSSVAGNLQTLYEQFF. In DNA, the CDR3 is TGCGCCAGCAGCTCTGTAGCGGGAAATCTTCAAACCTTATATGAGCAGTTCTTC.